The T cell receptor (beta chain) described here comes from a study of response to subunit inactivated influenza vaccine (dated by TCRdb to between 2018 and 2020). Looking at the study overall: Deep quantitative profiling of the T cell receptor repertoire was used in the study to follow responses to a trivalent subunit inactivated influenza vaccine.

Notes on this clonotype: No cognate antigen has been identified for it. Qualities for individual bases were not recorded, and no much larger clone is one base off.

The investigation overall reported the following: It was suggested by the authors that each seasonal influenza vaccination may recruit only a limited number of new T cells.

The library was obtained by RT-PCR. Sequenced using an Illumina HiSeq 2500. The raw public reads went through TCRdb reprocessing: fastp at Q25, MiXCR clone calling, in-frame beta chains kept. Identical CDR3 proteins give one entry, which carries the most common genes and DNA. The table for this sample lists 650,000 to 700,000 distinct CDR3 sequences; 15% to 18% of them were counted only once. 11% of the sample rests with the top ten. The sequence was collected from a middle-aged man who received an inactivated influenza vaccine. Donor details come from another sample of the same person, matched by shared clones. Here the sequenced sample was PBMCs from blood, taken roughly 12 days after vaccination.

The DNA is as follows: TGTGCCAGCAGCGCTCCCAGGGGGGGAGAGACCCAGTACTTC. Its translation reads: CASSAPRGGETQYF. The chain is encoded by TRBV5-5 joined to TRBJ2-5; the D gene may be TRBD1 or TRBD2, since each aligns over 7 bases. The trim is 4 bases for V and 4 bases for J, with a gap of 14 bases between the germline ends. According to the germline V gene (reference sequence), CDR1 reads SGHKS and CDR2 reads YYEKEE. The CDR3, from cysteine to phenylalanine, totals 14 residues. This entry keeps only the CDR3 DNA: 42 bases, framed from base 1.